This T cell receptor beta chain comes out of a study of blood T cell repertoires in COVID-19. Study-level background: Spain, Italy and the United States supplied samples that represented acute and convalescent COVID-19. T cells, B-cell-depleted T cells, or PBMCs supplied cDNA or gDNA.

Trimming left V 8 bases short and J 3 bases short, with 14 bases between. The CDR3 has 14 amino acids. Germline lookup yields CDR1 SEHNR and CDR2 FQNEAQ (reference sequence). As handled by the study authors: Estimates of nucleated cell counts were drawn from the amplification of reference gene primers. Clones were sequenced by immunoSEQ multiplex PCR, and TCRdb holds only the in-frame ones, with some missing. The V and J calls and clone size are taken from that table; D and trimming were inferred from the DNA. The table includes about 200,000 clones, approximately 91% detected once. This clonotype originated in a woman between 40 and 50 years old who had recovered from COVID-19. The chain is built from TRBV7-9 and TRBJ2-1, with D tentatively TRBD2 (6 bases). Sequencing was performed on peripheral blood. The CDR3, as DNA: TGTGCCAGCGGAGGGAGTAAGGACTACAATGAGCAGTTCTTC. Translated: CASGGSKDYNEQFF.